This T cell receptor (beta chain) was recorded in a study of cytomegalovirus exposure and HLA in healthy donors. Findings of the study overall: Researchers reported in a later analysis that a missense DCLRE1C variant was tied to TCR beta V- and J-gene trimming. Reportedly, TCR beta sequences accurately predicted HLA-A and HLA-B alleles in most subjects. Most of the TCR beta V segments (in an earlier analysis) were productive either about 87% or about 30% of the time.

PCR used 60 Vbeta primers and 13 Jbeta primers. Clones were read by immunoSEQ multiplex PCR, and TCRdb kept only the in-frame ones, dropping some. The sample gives 90,000 to 120,000 clones, 77% of which show up once; 4.2% is in the top ten. The CDR3 contains 15 residues. The germline gives CDR1 MNHEY, CDR2 SMNVEV (reference sequence). Between the trimmed V and J ends, which lost 0 bases and 5 bases, there was a span of 13 bases. Comments on this clone: Its antigen remains unknown.

This receptor was obtained from a male donor in good health and CMV-seronegative. Material for sequencing was PBMCs. The J gene is TRBJ1-2, the V gene TRBV27; D uncertain. This chain's CDR3 is CASSLSAGRNYGYTF. The CDR3 bases are TGTGCCAGCAGTTTATCAGCCGGGAGGAATTATGGCTACACCTTC.